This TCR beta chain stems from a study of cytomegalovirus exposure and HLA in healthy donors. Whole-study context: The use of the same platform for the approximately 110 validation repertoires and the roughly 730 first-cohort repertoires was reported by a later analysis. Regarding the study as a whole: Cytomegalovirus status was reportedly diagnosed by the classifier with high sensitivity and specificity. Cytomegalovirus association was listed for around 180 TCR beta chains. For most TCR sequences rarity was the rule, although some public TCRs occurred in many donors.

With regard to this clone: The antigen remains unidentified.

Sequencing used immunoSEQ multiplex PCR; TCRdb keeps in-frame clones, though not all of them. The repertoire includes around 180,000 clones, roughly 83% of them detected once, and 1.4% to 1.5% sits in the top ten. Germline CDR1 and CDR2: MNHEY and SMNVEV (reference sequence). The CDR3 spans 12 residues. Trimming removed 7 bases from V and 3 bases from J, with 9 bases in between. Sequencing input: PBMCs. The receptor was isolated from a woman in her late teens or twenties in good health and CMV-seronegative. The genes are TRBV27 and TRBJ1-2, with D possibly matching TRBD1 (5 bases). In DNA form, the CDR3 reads TGTGCCAGCAAGCGGGGGGACTATGGCTACACCTTC. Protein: CASKRGDYGYTF.